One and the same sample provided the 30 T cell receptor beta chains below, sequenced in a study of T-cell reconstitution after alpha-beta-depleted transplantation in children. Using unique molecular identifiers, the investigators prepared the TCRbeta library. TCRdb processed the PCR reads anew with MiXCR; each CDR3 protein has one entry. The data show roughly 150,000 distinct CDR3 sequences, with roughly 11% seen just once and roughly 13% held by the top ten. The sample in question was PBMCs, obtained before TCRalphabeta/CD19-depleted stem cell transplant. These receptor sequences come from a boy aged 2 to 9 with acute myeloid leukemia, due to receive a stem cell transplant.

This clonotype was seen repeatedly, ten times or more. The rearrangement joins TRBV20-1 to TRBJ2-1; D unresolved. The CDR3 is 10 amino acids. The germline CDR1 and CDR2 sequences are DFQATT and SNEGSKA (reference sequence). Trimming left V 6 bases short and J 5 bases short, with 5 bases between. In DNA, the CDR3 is TGCAGTGCAACTCACAATGAGCAGTTCTTC. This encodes CSATHNEQFF.

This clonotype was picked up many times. The CDR3 sequence: CASSPGDSQETQYF. CDR3 sequence (DNA): TGCGCCAGCAGCCCCGGGGACAGCCAAGAGACCCAGTACTTC. The rearrangement uses TRBV5-1 and TRBJ2-5; TRBD1 matches at 7 bases. J gave up 1 base and V 4 bases, and 4 bases lay outside the gene matches. Per germline, CDR1 SGHRS and CDR2 YFSETQ. The CDR3 is 14 amino acids.

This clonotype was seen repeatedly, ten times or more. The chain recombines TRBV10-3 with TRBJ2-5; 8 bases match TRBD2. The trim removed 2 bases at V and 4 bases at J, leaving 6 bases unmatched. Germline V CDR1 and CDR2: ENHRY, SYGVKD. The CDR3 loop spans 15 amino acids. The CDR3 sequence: CAISEVPSGLETQYF. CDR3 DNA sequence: TGTGCCATCAGTGAGGTGCCTAGCGGGTTAGAGACCCAGTACTTC.

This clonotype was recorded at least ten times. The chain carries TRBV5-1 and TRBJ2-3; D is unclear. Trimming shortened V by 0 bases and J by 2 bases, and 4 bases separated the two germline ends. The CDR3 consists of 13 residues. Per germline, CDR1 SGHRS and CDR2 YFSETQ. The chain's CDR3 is CASSLENTDTQYF. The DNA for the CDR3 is TGCGCCAGCAGCTTGGAAAACACAGATACGCAGTATTTT. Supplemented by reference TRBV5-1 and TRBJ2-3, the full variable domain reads KAGVTQTPRYLIKTRGQQVTLSCSPISGHRSVSWYQQTPGQGLQFLFEYFSETQRNKGNFPGRFSGRQFSNSRSEMNVSTLELGDSALYLCASSLENTDTQYFGPGTRLTVL.

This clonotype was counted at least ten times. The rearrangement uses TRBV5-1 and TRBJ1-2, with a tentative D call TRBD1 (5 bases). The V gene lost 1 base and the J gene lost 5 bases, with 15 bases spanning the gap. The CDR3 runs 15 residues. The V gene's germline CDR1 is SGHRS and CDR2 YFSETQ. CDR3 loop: CASSLSTGGNYGYTF. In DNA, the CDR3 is TGCGCCAGCAGCTTGTCAACAGGCGGAAATTATGGCTACACCTTC.

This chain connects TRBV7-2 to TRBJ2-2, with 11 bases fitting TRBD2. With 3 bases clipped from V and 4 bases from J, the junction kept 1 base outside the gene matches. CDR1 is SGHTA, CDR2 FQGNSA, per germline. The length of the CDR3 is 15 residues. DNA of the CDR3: TGTGCCAGCAGCTTGGGACTAGCGGTCACCGGGGAGCTGTTTTTT. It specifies CASSLGLAVTGELFF. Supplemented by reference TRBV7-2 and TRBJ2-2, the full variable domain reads GAGVSQSPSNKVTEKGKDVELRCDPISGHTALYWYRQSLGQGLEFLIYFQGNSAPDKSGLPSDRFSAERTGGSVSTLTIQRTQQEDSAVYLCASSLGLAVTGELFFGEGSRLTVL.

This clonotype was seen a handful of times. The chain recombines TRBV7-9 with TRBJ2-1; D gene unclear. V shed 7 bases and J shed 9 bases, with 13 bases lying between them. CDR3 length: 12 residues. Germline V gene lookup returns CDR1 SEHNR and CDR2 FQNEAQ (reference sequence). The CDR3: CASILSPGEQFF. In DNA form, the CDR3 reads TGTGCCAGCATACTTTCCCCCGGTGAGCAGTTCTTC.

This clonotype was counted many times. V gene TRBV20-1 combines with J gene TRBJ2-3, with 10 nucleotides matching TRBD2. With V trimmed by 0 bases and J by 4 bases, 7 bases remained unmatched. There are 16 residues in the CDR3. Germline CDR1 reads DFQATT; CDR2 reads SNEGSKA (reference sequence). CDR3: CSARDKLAGDSDTQYF. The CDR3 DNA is TGCAGTGCTAGAGATAAGCTAGCGGGAGATTCAGATACGCAGTATTTT.

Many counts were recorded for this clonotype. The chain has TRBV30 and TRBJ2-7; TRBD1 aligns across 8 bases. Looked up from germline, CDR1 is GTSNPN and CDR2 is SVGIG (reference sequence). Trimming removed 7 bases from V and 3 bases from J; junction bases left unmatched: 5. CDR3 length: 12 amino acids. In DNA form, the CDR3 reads TGTGCCTTGACAGGGGAAGGCTACGAGCAGTACTTC. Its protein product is CALTGEGYEQYF.

The CDR3: CASSLPGTSYEQYV. CDR3 in DNA: TGTGCCAGCAGCTTACCCGGGACAAGCTACGAGCAGTACGTC. This chain uses TRBV5-5 with TRBJ2-7; maybe TRBD1 (6 bases). The CDR3 extends over 14 amino acids. V dropped 2 bases and J dropped 3 bases, with 12 bases sitting between them. The germline V gene has CDR1 SGHKS and CDR2 YYEKEE (reference sequence).

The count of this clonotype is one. This CDR3 is CASSPSGDHLYNEQFF. The CDR3 nucleotides read TGTGCCAGCAGTCCCTCAGGAGACCACCTCTACAATGAGCAGTTCTTC. The gene calls are TRBV28 and TRBJ2-1; D gene uncertain. This CDR3 has 16 residues. Between the trimmed V and J ends, which lost 5 bases and 3 bases, there was a span of 17 bases. Looked up from germline, CDR1 is MDHEN and CDR2 is SYDVKM. The full variable domain, with the rest looked up from reference TRBV28 and TRBJ2-1, is DVKVTQSSRYLVKRTGEKVFLECVQDMDHENMFWYRQDPGLGLRLIYFSYDVKMKEKGDIPEGYSVSREKKERFSLILESASTNQTSMYLCASSPSGDHLYNEQFFGPGTRLTVL.

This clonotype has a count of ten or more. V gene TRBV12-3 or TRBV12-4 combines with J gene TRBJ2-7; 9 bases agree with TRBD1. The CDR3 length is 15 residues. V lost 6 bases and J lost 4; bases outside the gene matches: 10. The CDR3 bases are TGTGCCAGCAGGTCCGGGACAGGGAGGGTTTACGAGCAGTACTTC. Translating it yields CASRSGTGRVYEQYF.

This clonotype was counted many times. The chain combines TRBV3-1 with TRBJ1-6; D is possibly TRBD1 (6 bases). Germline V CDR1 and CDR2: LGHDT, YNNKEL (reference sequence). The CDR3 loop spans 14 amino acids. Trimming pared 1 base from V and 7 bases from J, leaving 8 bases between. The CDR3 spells CASSQGQANSPLHF. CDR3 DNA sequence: TGTGCCAGCAGCCAAGGACAGGCCAATTCACCCCTCCACTTT.

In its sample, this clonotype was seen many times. CDR3 in amino acids: CASSPGQSYGYTF. In DNA form, the CDR3 reads TGTGCCAGCAGTCCGGGACAGAGCTATGGCTACACCTTC. The J gene is TRBJ1-2, the V gene TRBV12-3 or TRBV12-4; 7 bases line up with TRBD1. J lost 4 bases, V lost 5 bases, and 4 bases had no gene match. This CDR3 region has 13 residues.

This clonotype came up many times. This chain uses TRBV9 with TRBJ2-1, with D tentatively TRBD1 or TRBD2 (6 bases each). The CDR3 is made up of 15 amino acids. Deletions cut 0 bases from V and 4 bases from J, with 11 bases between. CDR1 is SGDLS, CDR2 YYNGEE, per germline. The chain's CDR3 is CASSVDGGRYNEQFF. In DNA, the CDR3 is TGTGCCAGCAGCGTAGACGGGGGCCGTTACAATGAGCAGTTCTTC.

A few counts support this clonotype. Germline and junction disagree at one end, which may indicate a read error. As DNA, the CDR3 is TGTGCCGGCAGGTCACAGGTCGGTGCCTATGGCTACACCTTC. Translating it yields CAGRSQVGAYGYTF. This chain uses TRBV12-3 or TRBV12-4 with TRBJ1-2, with D possibly being TRBD1 (5 bases). The CDR3 has 14 residues.

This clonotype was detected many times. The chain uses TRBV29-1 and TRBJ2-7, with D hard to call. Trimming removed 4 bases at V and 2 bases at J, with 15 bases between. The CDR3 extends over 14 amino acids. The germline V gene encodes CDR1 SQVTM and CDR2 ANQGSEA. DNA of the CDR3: TGCAGCGTTGCACTGGGGTCCCGTCCCTACGAGCAGTACTTC. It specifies CSVALGSRPYEQYF.

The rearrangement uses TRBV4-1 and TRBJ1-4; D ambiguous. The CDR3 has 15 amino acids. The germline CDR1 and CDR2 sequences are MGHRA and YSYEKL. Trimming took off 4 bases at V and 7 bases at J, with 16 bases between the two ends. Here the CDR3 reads CASSPLSRPTEKLFF. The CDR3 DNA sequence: TGCGCCAGCAGCCCCTTATCCAGGCCTACTGAAAAACTGTTTTTT.

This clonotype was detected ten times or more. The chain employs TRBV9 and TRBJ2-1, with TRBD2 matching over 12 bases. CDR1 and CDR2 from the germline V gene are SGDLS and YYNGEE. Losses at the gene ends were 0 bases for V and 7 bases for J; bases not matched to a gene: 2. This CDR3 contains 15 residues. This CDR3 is CASSVELAGGNEQFF. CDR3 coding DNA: TGTGCCAGCAGCGTAGAGCTAGCGGGAGGGAATGAGCAGTTCTTC. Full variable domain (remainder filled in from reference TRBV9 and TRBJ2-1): DSGVTQTPKHLITATGQRVTLRCSPRSGDLSVYWYQQSLDQGLQFLIQYYNGEERAKGNILERFSAQQFPDLHSELNLSSLELGDSALYFCASSVELAGGNEQFFGPGTRLTVL.

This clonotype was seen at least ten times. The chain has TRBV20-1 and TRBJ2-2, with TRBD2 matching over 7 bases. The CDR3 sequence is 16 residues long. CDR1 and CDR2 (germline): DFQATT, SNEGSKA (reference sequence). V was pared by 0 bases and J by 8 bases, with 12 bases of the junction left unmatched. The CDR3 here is CSARDLRAGAPGELFF. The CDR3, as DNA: TGCAGTGCTAGAGATCTTAGGGCGGGAGCGCCAGGGGAGCTGTTTTTT.

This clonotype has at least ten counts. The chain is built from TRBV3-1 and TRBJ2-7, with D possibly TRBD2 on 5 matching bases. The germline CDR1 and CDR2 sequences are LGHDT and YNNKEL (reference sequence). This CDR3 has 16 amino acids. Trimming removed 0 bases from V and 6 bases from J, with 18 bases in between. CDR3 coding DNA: TGTGCCAGCAGCCAAGAGTTGTTTCGGGGAGACGGCGAGCAGTACTTC. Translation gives CASSQELFRGDGEQYF.

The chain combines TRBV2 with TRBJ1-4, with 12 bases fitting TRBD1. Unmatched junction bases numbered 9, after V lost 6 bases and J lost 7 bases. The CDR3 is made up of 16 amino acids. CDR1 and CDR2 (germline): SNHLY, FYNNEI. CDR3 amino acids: CASRKLGQGAGEKLFF. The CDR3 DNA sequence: TGTGCCAGCAGGAAACTGGGACAGGGGGCTGGTGAAAAACTGTTTTTT.

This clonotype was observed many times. CDR3 sequence: CASSFSRAANEQFF. CDR3 nucleotide sequence: TGCGCCAGCAGCTTTTCCAGGGCGGCCAATGAGCAGTTCTTC. This chain joins TRBV5-1 and TRBJ2-1; tentative D call: TRBD1 (5 bases). This CDR3 has 14 amino acids. Per the germline V gene, CDR1 is SGHRS and CDR2 is YFSETQ. V lost 2 bases and J lost 6, with 12 bases in between.

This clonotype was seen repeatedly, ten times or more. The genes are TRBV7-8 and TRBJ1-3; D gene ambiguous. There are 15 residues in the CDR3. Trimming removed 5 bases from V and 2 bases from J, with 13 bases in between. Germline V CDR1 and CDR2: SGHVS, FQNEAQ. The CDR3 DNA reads TGTGCCAGCAGCCCAAATGGGGTGGCTGGAAACACCATATATTTT. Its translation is CASSPNGVAGNTIYF.

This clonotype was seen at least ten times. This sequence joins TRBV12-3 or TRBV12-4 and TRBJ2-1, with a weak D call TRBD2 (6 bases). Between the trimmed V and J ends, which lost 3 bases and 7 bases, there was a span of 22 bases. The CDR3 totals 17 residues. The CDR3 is CASSFYWRLKGGNEQFF. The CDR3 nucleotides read TGTGCCAGCAGTTTCTATTGGCGGCTCAAAGGAGGGAATGAGCAGTTCTTC.

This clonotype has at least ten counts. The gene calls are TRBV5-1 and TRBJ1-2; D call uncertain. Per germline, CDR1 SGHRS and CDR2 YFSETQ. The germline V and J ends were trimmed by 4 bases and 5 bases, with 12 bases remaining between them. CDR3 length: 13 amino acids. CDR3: CASSAVMEYGYTF. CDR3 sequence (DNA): TGCGCCAGCAGCGCCGTGATGGAGTATGGCTACACCTTC.

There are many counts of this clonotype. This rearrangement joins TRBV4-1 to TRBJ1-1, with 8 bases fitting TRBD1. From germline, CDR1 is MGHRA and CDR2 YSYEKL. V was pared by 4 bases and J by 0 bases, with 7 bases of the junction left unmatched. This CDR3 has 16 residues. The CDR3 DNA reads TGCGCCAGCAGCCCCAGGGGGCGCGGGATGAACACTGAAGCTTTCTTT. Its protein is CASSPRGRGMNTEAFF.

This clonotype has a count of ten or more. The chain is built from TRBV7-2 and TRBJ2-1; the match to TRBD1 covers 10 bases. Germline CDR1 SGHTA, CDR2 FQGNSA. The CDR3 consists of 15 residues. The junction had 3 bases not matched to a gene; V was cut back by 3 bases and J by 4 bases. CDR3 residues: CASSLRQGAYNEQFF. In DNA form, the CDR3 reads TGTGCCAGCAGCTTGAGACAGGGGGCTTACAATGAGCAGTTCTTC.

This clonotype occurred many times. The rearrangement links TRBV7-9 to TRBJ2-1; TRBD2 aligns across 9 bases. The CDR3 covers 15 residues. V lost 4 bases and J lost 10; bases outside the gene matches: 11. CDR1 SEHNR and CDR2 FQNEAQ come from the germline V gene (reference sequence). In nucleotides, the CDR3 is TGTGCCAGCAGCTCGGGACTAGCCCGGGTGCAGGAGCAGTTCTTC. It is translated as CASSSGLARVQEQFF.

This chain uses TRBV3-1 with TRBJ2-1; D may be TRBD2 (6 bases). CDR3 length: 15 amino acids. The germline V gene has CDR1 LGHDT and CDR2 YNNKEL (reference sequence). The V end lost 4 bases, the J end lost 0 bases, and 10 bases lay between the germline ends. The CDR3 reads CASSREDLSYNEQFF. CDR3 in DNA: TGTGCCAGCAGCCGGGAGGACCTCTCCTACAATGAGCAGTTCTTC.